This is a list of T cell receptor beta chains from one sample in a study of post-analysis software for immune sequencing data. TCRdb reanalysed the PCR reads using MiXCR and keeps one entry per CDR3 protein. The profile shows 700,000 to 800,000 distinct CDR3 sequences, less than 35% of them singletons. Sequences were obtained from blood. Receptors originate from a girl under 18 with multiple sclerosis. The CDR3 runs from the conserved cysteine through the conserved F or W. A D gene is named only where the DNA matches it firmly. Size is stated for part of the rows, as once, few or many counts, or as a class when the clone is expanded.

D gene	V gene	J gene	clone size	CDR3 DNA	CDR3 protein
TRBD2	TRBV5-1	TRBJ2-7	.	TGCGCCAGCAGCTTGGCCGCGGGGGTTATGTCCTACGAGCAGTACTTC	CASSLAAGVMSYEQYF
TRBD1	TRBV28	TRBJ2-5	.	TGTGCCGGCAGTTTAGACAGGGAAGAGACCCAGTACTTC	CAGSLDREETQYF
.	TRBV7-6	TRBJ1-5	.	TGTGCCTCTTCCGAGGGGGGCGGACAGCCCCAGCATTTT	CASSEGGGQPQHF
TRBD1	TRBV29-1	TRBJ2-5	few	TGCAGCCTAACTAAAACAGGGGAAGAGACCCAGTACTTC	CSLTKTGEETQYF
.	TRBV27	TRBJ1-1	.	TGTGCCAGCATGGGGAGCTGGACTGAAGCTTTCTTT	CASMGSWTEAFF
.	TRBV14	TRBJ2-7	.	TGTGCCAGCAGCCAAGACTTGGCAGGGGAACTCGGCGAGCAGTACTTC	CASSQDLAGELGEQYF
.	TRBV9	TRBJ1-2	.	TGTGCCAGCAGCGTAGCGTTGACTAACTATGGCTACACCTTC	CASSVALTNYGYTF
.	TRBV15	TRBJ1-1	.	TGTGCCACCACCCGAGCTAGTTTTGCCGCTGAAGCTTTCTTT	CATTRASFAAEAFF
.	TRBV3-1	TRBJ2-2	.	TGTGCCACCACAGTAAATATTAACACCGGGGAGCTGTTTTTT	CATTVNINTGELFF
.	TRBV7-9	TRBJ2-1	.	TGTGCCAGCAGCAGGAACAGGGTCATCGGAGCCGTAAAAGAGACCCAGTTCTTC	CASSRNRVIGAVKETQFF
TRBD1	TRBV5-1	TRBJ2-5	.	TGCGCCAGCCGAGGACAGGCCGACCAAGAGACCCAGTACTTC	CASRGQADQETQYF
.	TRBV12-3/TRBV12-4	TRBJ1-1	.	TGTGCCAGCAGTCCCCACGGGACGGTGAACACTGAAGCTTTCTTT	CASSPHGTVNTEAFF
.	TRBV7-9	TRBJ2-5	.	TGTGCCAGCACCAACGGAGACCTCAACCAAGAGACCCAGTACTTC	CASTNGDLNQETQYF
.	TRBV2	TRBJ1-2	few	TGTGCCAGCATCACGCAGGGGAGGGATGGCTACACCTTC	CASITQGRDGYTF
TRBD1	TRBV20-1	TRBJ1-5	.	TGCAGTGCTCCCCTGACAGGGTTGACTCATCAGCCCCAGCATTTT	CSAPLTGLTHQPQHF
TRBD2	TRBV20-1	TRBJ2-5	.	TGCAGTGCTAAACTCGGGGGGGCCGAAGAGACCCAGTACTTC	CSAKLGGAEETQYF
.	TRBV20-1	TRBJ1-4	few	TGCAGTGCTAGGGTCCCTAATGAAAAACTGTTTTTT	CSARVPNEKLFF
.	TRBV25-1	TRBJ1-1	.	TGTGCCAGCAGTGATCGTTTTGCGGGGGATGTGGACACTGAAGCTTTCTTT	CASSDRFAGDVDTEAFF
.	TRBV19	TRBJ2-1	.	TGTGCCAGTAGTATAAGGGCGGGACGCGATGAGCAGTTCTTC	CASSIRAGRDEQFF
TRBD2	TRBV7-2	TRBJ2-5	.	TGTGCCAGCAGCTTCGGGACTAGCGGGACCTCCCAAGAGACCCAGTACTTC	CASSFGTSGTSQETQYF
.	TRBV2	TRBJ1-5	.	TGTGCCAGCAGTGAAGCTTCAGGGCTGGGGACTCAGCCCCAGCATTTT	CASSEASGLGTQPQHF
.	TRBV20-1	TRBJ1-2	many	TGCAGTGCTAGAGATGCCCTTAGGTACTCTGGCTACACCTTC	CSARDALRYSGYTF
TRBD1	TRBV27	TRBJ1-6	.	TGTACCAGCAGAGACAGGGGGCTTTCACCCCTCCACTTT	CTSRDRGLSPLHF
.	TRBV2	TRBJ2-7	.	TGTGCCAGCAGGGGCTGGGTAGTCTACGAGCAGTACTTC	CASRGWVVYEQYF
TRBD1	TRBV7-9	TRBJ2-7	.	TGTGCCAGCAGCCGTCGTGATCGAGACAGGGACTACGAGCAGTACTTC	CASSRRDRDRDYEQYF
.	TRBV7-2	TRBJ2-2	once	TGTGCCAGCAGCTTACCCGGGGAGCGGTTTTTT	CASSLPGERFF
.	TRBV3-1	TRBJ2-7	.	TGTGCCAGCAGCCAAGAACGGGGCTCCTACGAGCAGTACTTC	CASSQERGSYEQYF
.	TRBV15	TRBJ1-2	.	TGTGCCACCAGCAGTGATTCGGGTTTCTATGGCTACACCTTC	CATSSDSGFYGYTF
TRBD2	TRBV2	TRBJ2-1	.	TGTGCCAGCAGGGGGACTAGCGGGAGGCTACCCTACAATGAGCAGTTCTTC	CASRGTSGRLPYNEQFF
TRBD1	TRBV3-1	TRBJ2-1	few	TGTGCCAGCAGCCAACCCCGGGACAGGGCTTACAATGAGCAGTTCTTC	CASSQPRDRAYNEQFF
TRBD1	TRBV5-5	TRBJ2-7	.	TGTGCCAGCAGCTTGGGACAGGGTTACTCCTACGAGCGGTACTTC	CASSLGQGYSYERYF
.	TRBV7-2	TRBJ2-7	few	TGTGCCAGCTTTCCCGACATCCCCTCGGGCGAGCAGTACTTC	CASFPDIPSGEQYF
.	TRBV7-8	TRBJ2-3	few	TGTGCCAGCAGCTCCCGGGACTCCCCGATAGATACGCAGTATTTT	CASSSRDSPIDTQYF
.	TRBV5-1	TRBJ2-5	few	TGCGCCAGCAGCTTGCGGACTCCGGTAGAGACCCAGTACTTC	CASSLRTPVETQYF
TRBD2	TRBV7-2	TRBJ2-3	.	TGTGCCAGCAGCCCACTAGCGGGAGTAACAGATACGCAGTATTTT	CASSPLAGVTDTQYF
TRBD1	TRBV14	TRBJ1-6	few	TGTGCCAGCAGCCGGGGACAGGTCAGAAGGTCACCCCTCCACTTT	CASSRGQVRRSPLHF
.	TRBV20-1	TRBJ1-2	few	TGCAGTGCCCGGAGGGATAACTATGGCTACACCTTC	CSARRDNYGYTF
.	TRBV28	TRBJ1-1	few	TGTGCCACTACTCGGCCCTCCCAAGCTTTCTTT	CATTRPSQAFF
.	TRBV10-1	TRBJ2-1	few	TGCGCCAGCAGCGCCACTAGCTCCGAGCAGTTCTTC	CASSATSSEQFF
.	TRBV5-1	TRBJ2-3	many	TGCGCCAGCAGCTTGGGCTCCTTTAGCACAGATACGCAGTATTTT	CASSLGSFSTDTQYF
TRBD2	TRBV10-3	TRBJ2-5	few	TGTGCCATCAGTCCTAGCGGGGGGGTTGGAGAGACCCAGTACTTC	CAISPSGGVGETQYF
TRBD1	TRBV20-1	TRBJ1-2	.	TGCAGGCTCGAAGGGGGCGACTATGGCTACACCTTC	CRLEGGDYGYTF
TRBD1	TRBV11-2	TRBJ2-1	few	TGTGCCAGCAGCTATGAGGGACAGGGGGCGGATGAGCAGTTCTTC	CASSYEGQGADEQFF
TRBD1	TRBV7-9	TRBJ2-7	.	TGTGCCAGCAGCTCCCCCGGGACAGGGGGGACCGATTCCTACGAGCAGTACTTC	CASSSPGTGGTDSYEQYF
TRBD2	TRBV4-1	TRBJ2-4	.	TGCGCCAGCAGCCCAACCCAATGGGGGGGAAACATTCAGTACTTC	CASSPTQWGGNIQYF
.	TRBV10-3	TRBJ1-3	.	TGTGCCGCCACGCCGGCGCAGGGGACTTTGGAGAACACCATATATTTT	CAATPAQGTLENTIYF
.	TRBV7-9	TRBJ1-2	.	TGTGCCAGCAGCTTATGGGCAGCCGATGGCTACACCTTC	CASSLWAADGYTF
TRBD2	TRBV29-1	TRBJ2-7	many	TGCAGCGTCCGGCCGGGACTAGACTCCTACGAGCAGTACTTC	CSVRPGLDSYEQYF
.	TRBV21-1	TRBJ2-3	.	TGTGCCAGCAGCAAAGAAAGAGACAGGGAGGGGGGCACAGATACGCAGTATTTT	CASSKERDREGGTDTQYF
TRBD1	TRBV10-3	TRBJ1-2	.	TGTGCCATCAGTCGGGGACAGCTTAACTATGGCTACACCTTC	CAISRGQLNYGYTF
TRBD1	TRBV20-1	TRBJ2-5	.	TGCAGTGCTCAGAGACAGGGGGCTCAAGAGACCCAGTACTTC	CSAQRQGAQETQYF
.	TRBV5-1	TRBJ2-6	.	TGCGCCAGCAGCTTCGCAGGGAGGCTTCCTGGGGCCAACGTCCTGACTTTC	CASSFAGRLPGANVLTF
.	TRBV20-1	TRBJ2-6	few	TGCAGCGGCGGTTTTGGGGCCAACGTCCTGACTTTC	CSGGFGANVLTF
.	TRBV6-2/TRBV6-3	TRBJ1-1	.	TGTGCCAGCAGTAAGCACAGGGAAAGGAGGCCGGGGTTGAACACTGAAGCTTTCTTT	CASSKHRERRPGLNTEAFF